This passage covers 24 T cell receptor beta chains from one sample sequenced in a study of low-dose radiotherapy and immunotherapy resistance in tumors. Covering alpha and beta chains, TRAV- and TRBV-specific primers were used for the first-strand cDNA. With a constant-region primer and a V-primer adapter, TCRs were subjected to roughly 20 PCR cycles of amplification. From the reads, TCRdb called clonotypes with MiXCR, one entry per CDR3 protein. The sample shows more than 50,000 distinct CDR3 sequences, 20% to 25% of them seen only once. Indicated time point: after trial treatment. Treatment specified: LDRT plus nivolumab, ipilimumab, low-dose cyclophosphamide and aspirin (RACIN trial). Sample: PBMCs, taken after low-dose radiotherapy plus immunotherapy. These receptors all come from a male donor with prostate cancer.

The sample holds many counts of this clonotype. The gene calls are TRBV5-1 and TRBJ2-3, with 10 positions matching TRBD2. The CDR3 is 15 residues long. With 0 bases clipped from V and 3 bases from J, the junction kept 1 base outside the gene matches. Germline V lookup: CDR1 SGHRS, CDR2 YFSETQ. The DNA of the CDR3 is TGCGCCAGCAGCTTGGTTAGCGGGGGGACAGATACGCAGTATTTT. Translated, it gives CASSLVSGGTDTQYF.

This clonotype was seen many times. The chain carries TRBV27 and TRBJ2-7; 7 bases match TRBD1. CDR3 length: 14 residues. Germline loops: CDR1 MNHEY, CDR2 SMNVEV (reference sequence). J lost 2 bases, V lost 4 bases, and 5 bases had no gene match. The CDR3: CASSYDRATYEQYF. CDR3 nucleotides: TGTGCCAGCAGTTATGACAGGGCTACCTACGAGCAGTACTTC.

This clonotype was observed many times. The chain joins TRBV2 to TRBJ2-1; unclear D gene. Trimming took 9 bases from V and 9 from J, leaving 24 bases between them. The CDR3 covers 15 residues. Germline values: CDR1 SNHLY, CDR2 FYNNEI. Here the CDR3 reads CASKPAIGRVAEQFF. CDR3 nucleotides: TGTGCCAGTAAACCCGCAATAGGGCGTGTGGCTGAGCAGTTCTTC.

Many counts were recorded for this clonotype. This chain uses TRBV5-4 with TRBJ2-3, with 7 bases aligning to TRBD1. The ends lost 4 bases at V and 3 bases at J; junction bases unmatched: 11. This CDR3 spans 16 amino acids. Germline V CDR1 and CDR2: SGHNT, YYREEE (reference sequence). CDR3 sequence (DNA): TGTGCCAGCAGCCCCTTAGGAACACAGGGGACAGATACGCAGTATTTT. It translates to CASSPLGTQGTDTQYF.

As regards this clonotype: A much larger clone differs by one base, so this may be a read error. This chain links TRBV30 with TRBJ1-4; D unclear. The CDR3 sequence is 14 residues long. Per germline, CDR1 GTSNPN and CDR2 SVGIG (reference sequence). The CDR3 DNA reads TGTGCCTGCCTGAAGGGAGCAACTAATGAAAAACTGCTTTTT. Translated: CACLKGATNEKLLF.

Regarding this clonotype: It may be a read error: a sequence one base away is much more abundant. The chain joins TRBV4-1 to TRBJ2-1, with 7 bases identical to TRBD2. The CDR3 runs to 16 residues. The V and J ends lost 4 bases and 13 bases, in that order; junction bases with no gene match: 19. CDR1 is MGHRA and CDR2 is YSYEKL in the germline V gene. The CDR3 sequence is CASSRLGGTLKETQFF. CDR3 nucleotide sequence: TGCGCCAGCAGCCGGTTGGGGGGGACCCTAAAAGAGACCCAGTTCTTC.

Many counts were recorded for this clonotype. This chain links TRBV20-1 with TRBJ1-2; 8 bases are a match to TRBD1. There are 14 residues in the CDR3. CDR1 is DFQATT, CDR2 SNEGSKA, per germline (reference sequence). The J segment lost 5 bases and the V segment lost 3 bases, leaving 8 bases of the junction unmatched. The CDR3 spells CSARGRGQEYGYTF. CDR3 bases: TGCAGTGCTAGGGGCAGGGGGCAAGAGTATGGCTACACCTTC.

The sample holds many counts of this clonotype. The rearrangement uses TRBV7-9 and TRBJ1-1; TRBD1 is a possible D gene (6 bases). Germline values: CDR1 SEHNR, CDR2 FQNEAQ (reference sequence). This CDR3 has 16 residues. Trimming removed 5 bases from V and 3 bases from J, with 19 bases in between. In DNA form, the CDR3 reads TGTGCCAGCAGCACCAGGGGCCCCGGGGGGGACACTGAAGCTTTCTTT. This gives the protein CASSTRGPGGDTEAFF.

This clonotype was observed at least ten times. The chain combines TRBV5-5 with TRBJ1-1; D remains unclear. Germline V gives CDR1 SGHKS, CDR2 YYEKEE (reference sequence). The CDR3 has 14 residues. V was clipped by 2 bases and J by 6 bases, with 14 bases between them. The CDR3 sequence is CASSFSPGFAEAFF. The CDR3 DNA follows: TGTGCCAGCAGCTTTTCCCCCGGGTTCGCTGAAGCTTTCTTT.

At least ten counts were recorded for this clonotype. The chain links TRBV12-3 or TRBV12-4 to TRBJ1-2, with D unresolved. The CDR3 spans 14 residues. Trimming pared 3 bases from V and 8 bases from J, leaving 16 bases between. The CDR3 DNA sequence: TGTGCCAGCAGTTTCGACGGATATCTCGGGGGCTACACCTTC. It specifies CASSFDGYLGGYTF.

This clonotype came up many times. V usage is TRBV9 and J usage is TRBJ2-5; 8 positions match TRBD1. Germline loops: CDR1 SGDLS, CDR2 YYNGEE. The trim removed 3 bases at V and 4 bases at J, leaving 5 bases unmatched. This CDR3 has 14 residues. CDR3 in DNA: TGTGCCAGCAGCGCACGGGACAGGAGAGAGACCCAGTACTTC. This codes for CASSARDRRETQYF. The full variable domain, rest sourced from reference TRBV9 and TRBJ2-5, is DSGVTQTPKHLITATGQRVTLRCSPRSGDLSVYWYQQSLDQGLQFLIQYYNGEERAKGNILERFSAQQFPDLHSELNLSSLELGDSALYFCASSARDRRETQYFGPGTRLLVL.

The V and J genes are TRBV5-5 and TRBJ1-6, with D perhaps matching TRBD1 (6 bases). V was clipped by 1 base and J by 2 bases, with 10 bases between them. There are 16 residues in the CDR3. The germline V gene has CDR1 SGHKS and CDR2 YYEKEE (reference sequence). The DNA for the CDR3 is TGTGCCAGCAGCTTGTCGGGGGCGACCTATAATTCACCCCTCCACTTT. Translated, it gives CASSLSGATYNSPLHF.

This clonotype was seen repeatedly, ten times or more. The chain recombines TRBV3-1 with TRBJ2-5; D may correspond to TRBD1 or TRBD2 (5 bases each). The germline V gene encodes CDR1 LGHDT and CDR2 YNNKEL (reference sequence). The CDR3 contains 14 residues. V was trimmed by 4 bases and J by 4 bases, leaving 13 bases between them. The CDR3 is CASSPIGDRETQYF. CDR3 in DNA: TGTGCCAGCAGCCCCATAGGGGACCGAGAGACCCAGTACTTC.

This clonotype was observed many times. The J gene is TRBJ1-2, the V gene TRBV20-1; D uncertain. The germline gives CDR1 DFQATT, CDR2 SNEGSKA (reference sequence). The CDR3 sequence is 9 residues long. CDR3 bases: TGCAGCGACAAGAACAGCTACACCTTC. Protein product: CSDKNSYTF.

In its sample, this clonotype was seen many times. This sequence joins TRBV11-2 and TRBJ2-2; D possibly corresponds to TRBD2 (5 bases). The germline gives CDR1 SGHAT, CDR2 FQNNGV. There are 16 residues in the CDR3. V gave up 2 bases and J gave up 4 bases, with 14 bases separating them. In DNA form, the CDR3 reads TGTGCCAGCAGCTTACGCTGGGCCGGGGTCACCGGGGAGCTGTTTTTT. This gives the protein CASSLRWAGVTGELFF.

The chain is built from TRBV29-1 and TRBJ1-1, with 9 bases fitting TRBD1. Germline trimming cut 0 bases from V and 7 bases from J; bases unmatched to any gene: 6. CDR3 size: 14 residues. Germline V CDR1 and CDR2: SQVTM, ANQGSEA. CDR3 bases: TGCAGCGTTGAAGATGGGACAGGGAAAATTGAAGCTTTCTTT. Translating gives CSVEDGTGKIEAFF. The full variable domain, with the rest looked up from reference TRBV29-1 and TRBJ1-1, is SAVISQKPSRDICQRGTSLTIQCQVDSQVTMMFWYRQQPGQSLTLIATANQGSEATYESGFVIDKFPISRPNLTFSTLTVSNMSPEDSSIYLCSVEDGTGKIEAFFGQGTRLTVV.

The table lists this clonotype with many counts. J is TRBJ2-1 and V is TRBV11-3; TRBD2 aligns across 7 bases. The CDR3 loop spans 19 amino acids. Germline assignment: CDR1 SGHNT and CDR2 YENEEA. V gave up 5 bases and J gave up 0 bases; unmatched junction bases: 16. CDR3 in amino acids: CASSKDPLGAGISYNEQFF. The CDR3 nucleotides read TGTGCCAGCAGCAAAGACCCCCTAGGAGCGGGGATCTCCTACAATGAGCAGTTCTTC.

Ten or more counts support this clonotype. V and J are TRBV28 and TRBJ1-6, with 7 bases lining up with TRBD1. Germline V gene lookup returns CDR1 MDHEN and CDR2 SYDVKM. V dropped 5 bases and J dropped 13; count of bases not matched to a gene: 5. The CDR3 runs 12 residues. The CDR3 loop is CASSLPRGPLHF. CDR3 nucleotides: TGTGCCAGCAGTCTCCCCAGGGGGCCCCTCCACTTT.

This clonotype was counted many times. This chain joins TRBV20-1 and TRBJ2-7; the D gene could be TRBD1 or TRBD2 (5 bases each). Trimming pared 6 bases from V and 6 bases from J, leaving 18 bases between. CDR3 size: 13 residues. Germline values: CDR1 DFQATT, CDR2 SNEGSKA (reference sequence). The CDR3 reads CSARRRDPSEQYF. The CDR3 coding sequence is TGCAGTGCAAGGAGAAGGGACCCCAGCGAGCAGTACTTC.

In its sample, this clonotype was seen many times. The chain has TRBV14 and TRBJ2-1; maybe TRBD1 (6 bases). From germline, CDR1 is SGHDN and CDR2 FVKESK. V dropped 1 base and J dropped 6 bases, with 13 bases sitting between them. The CDR3 length is 15 residues. As DNA, the CDR3 is TGTGCCAGCAGCCAAGGGGGCGGACAGTCCAATGAGCAGTTCTTC. This translates into CASSQGGGQSNEQFF.

The sample holds many counts of this clonotype. The gene calls are TRBV2 and TRBJ2-1; TRBD2 matches 10 bases. The CDR3 is 15 amino acids. V was pared by 6 bases and J by 3 bases, with 5 bases of the junction left unmatched. Germline CDR1 is SNHLY and CDR2 is FYNNEI. CDR3 bases: TGTGCCAGCAGGCGAACTAGCGGGGTCTACAATGAGCAGTTCTTC. This translates into CASRRTSGVYNEQFF.

This clonotype was observed at least ten times. The J gene is TRBJ2-7, the V gene TRBV6-2 or TRBV6-3; D might be TRBD1 (5 bases). The CDR3 contains 15 residues. The V and J ends lost 5 bases and 1 base respectively, with 15 bases between them. Germline assignment: CDR1 MNHEY and CDR2 SVGEGT. CDR3 sequence reads: CASSGQTATSYEQYF. CDR3 sequence (DNA): TGTGCCAGCAGTGGTCAGACAGCGACTTCCTACGAGCAGTACTTC.

This clonotype was observed many times. V is TRBV23-1 and J is TRBJ1-1, with 10 bases aligning to TRBD1. TRBV23-1 is annotated as an ORF whose role is uncertain. This CDR3 is built from 18 residues. The trim removed 3 bases at V and 0 bases at J, leaving 10 bases unmatched. CDR3 sequence: CASSHPMGTGDMNTEAFF. Here the CDR3 DNA reads TGCGCCAGCAGTCATCCGATGGGGACAGGGGACATGAACACTGAAGCTTTCTTT.

This clonotype is medium-sized (0.01 to 0.1%) by share. The chain carries TRBV5-1 and TRBJ2-1; D is tentatively TRBD1 or TRBD2 (5 bases each). The germline CDR1 and CDR2 sequences are SGHRS and YFSETQ. V lost 0 bases and J 0 bases, leaving 7 bases between the germline ends. The CDR3 is 15 residues long. The CDR3 nucleotides read TGCGCCAGCAGCTTGGGGGGGTTCTCCTACAATGAGCAGTTCTTC. Amino acids: CASSLGGFSYNEQFF.